Below, 20 T cell receptor beta chains from the same sample are listed, as sequenced in a study of blood T cells in healthy people across ages. Next came a second PCR, run for roughly 6 to 11 cycles, which used a sample-barcoded 5' primer along with a J-beta primer mix. TCRdb recomputed calls from the 5' RACE reads with MiXCR, one row per CDR3 protein. The sample records 600,000 to 800,000 distinct CDR3 sequences, 45% to 60% being singletons. Source material: blood. The receptors derive from a woman older than 75 in good health.

There are many counts of this clonotype. J is TRBJ2-1 and V is TRBV29-1; 10 bases line up with TRBD2. V lost 7 bases, J lost 6 bases, and 9 bases stayed unmatched. Germline-derived CDR1 and CDR2 are SQVTM and ANQGSEA. CDR3 size: 14 residues. CDR3 nucleotide sequence: TGCAGCGGGACCGGGACTAGCGTGGTCAATGAGCAGTTCTTC. It is translated as CSGTGTSVVNEQFF.

V usage is TRBV20-1 and J usage is TRBJ1-1; D uncertain. Germline CDR1 is DFQATT and CDR2 is SNEGSKA (reference sequence). V was pared by 0 bases and J by 5 bases, with 13 bases between. CDR3 length: 14 residues. The CDR3 reads CSARDSSSATEAFF. The CDR3 DNA is TGCAGTGCTAGAGATTCGTCGAGCGCAACTGAAGCTTTCTTT.

The V call is TRBV12-3 or TRBV12-4, the J call TRBJ2-7, with D possibly being TRBD1 (5 bases). V was cut by 5 bases and J by 8 bases, with 16 bases left in between. This CDR3 region has 13 residues. The CDR3: CASSVLSREKQYF. The DNA of the CDR3 is TGTGCCAGCAGTGTATTATCCAGGGAAAAGCAGTACTTC.

The chain recombines TRBV5-1 with TRBJ2-1, with TRBD1 as a possible D gene (5 bases). CDR1 is SGHRS and CDR2 is YFSETQ in the germline V gene. Between the trimmed V and J ends, which lost 4 bases and 6 bases, there was a span of 14 bases. The CDR3 has 14 residues. The CDR3 DNA reads as TGCGCCAGCAGCCCGCAGGGTGAGGCCAATGAGCAGTTCTTC. Translating it yields CASSPQGEANEQFF.

This clonotype was seen more than once but under ten times. The chain recombines TRBV2 with TRBJ2-5, with 9 bases fitting TRBD1. The CDR3 has 15 residues. V lost 8 bases to trimming and J lost 11 bases; unmatched junction nucleotides: 18. The germline V gene has CDR1 SNHLY and CDR2 FYNNEI. CDR3 in DNA: TGTGCCAGCCCTCGGACAGGGGAGAAAGCCTACGTGCAGTACTTC. As protein: CASPRTGEKAYVQYF.

To note about this clonotype: A read error is possible here, since a much larger clone lies one base away. V is TRBV12-3 or TRBV12-4 and J is TRBJ1-1; no definite D call. The V gene lost 5 bases and the J gene lost 0 bases, with 7 bases spanning the gap. This CDR3 has 13 amino acids. CDR3 sequence reads: CASSVRLNTEAFF. The CDR3 DNA is TGTGCCAGCAGTGTTCGGTTGAACACTGAAGCTTTCTTT.

The rearrangement joins TRBV13 to TRBJ2-5, with 7 positions matching TRBD2. Germline CDR1 is PRHDT and CDR2 is FYEKMQ (reference sequence). Trimming cost V 4 bases and J 4 bases; bases outside gene matches: 6. CDR3 length: 14 residues. The CDR3 nucleotides read TGTGCCAGCAGCTCCACTAGCGATCCAGAGACCCAGTACTTC. Translating gives CASSSTSDPETQYF.

This clonotype was recorded at least ten times. This rearrangement joins TRBV20-1 to TRBJ2-7; D remains ambiguous. Germline V CDR1 and CDR2: DFQATT, SNEGSKA (reference sequence). The CDR3 is 11 amino acids. V lost 3 bases to trimming and J lost 3 bases, with 6 bases between them. The CDR3 loop is CSASSGYEQYF. CDR3 coding DNA: TGCAGTGCTAGTTCCGGCTACGAGCAGTACTTC.

The genes are TRBV6-5 and TRBJ2-7; 9 nucleotides agree with TRBD2. Per germline, CDR1 MNHEY and CDR2 SVGAGI. This CDR3 region has 15 residues. V gave up 0 bases and J gave up 5 bases; unmatched junction bases: 5. The DNA of the CDR3 is TGTGCCAGCAGTTACTCTATTAGCGGGGGTGACGAGCAGTACTTC. As protein: CASSYSISGGDEQYF.

This chain joins TRBV7-8 and TRBJ1-4; no reliable D call. V dropped 1 base and J dropped 8 bases, with 11 bases sitting between them. CDR3 length: 14 residues. Germline CDR1 and CDR2: SGHVS and FQNEAQ. The CDR3 DNA follows: TGTGCCAGCAGCTTAGAAGTCCATTTCGAAAAACTGTTTTTT. Translated: CASSLEVHFEKLFF.

This clonotype has only a few counts. One end of the junction does not line up with germline, which may come from a read error. The chain combines TRBV5-1 with TRBJ2-2, with 11 bases identical to TRBD1. Germline V gene lookup returns CDR1 SGHRS and CDR2 YFSETQ. This CDR3 is 15 amino acids long. The CDR3 protein is CASRPGTGGTGELFF. The DNA for the CDR3 is TGTGCCAGCAGGCCGGGGACAGGGGGCACCGGGGAGCTGTTTTTT.

As concerns this clonotype: Possible read error: a much larger clone is one base away. The V and J genes are TRBV6-5 and TRBJ2-5; D may be TRBD1 (5 bases). This CDR3 is 16 amino acids long. Germline V gives CDR1 MNHEY, CDR2 SVGAGI. V was cut by 0 bases and J by 11 bases, with 22 bases left in between. CDR3 in amino acids: CASSYSIGYGANEQYF. The CDR3 bases are TGTGCCAGCAGTTACTCAATAGGCTATGGGGCCAATGAGCAGTACTTC.

Notes on this clonotype: This clone may be a read error of a much larger clone one base away. The chain uses TRBV7-9 and TRBJ2-7; TRBD2 agrees at 10 bases. The CDR3 sequence is 17 residues long. Germline V gives CDR1 SEHNR, CDR2 FQNEAQ (reference sequence). Trimming cost V 1 base and J 7 bases; bases outside gene matches: 13. CDR3 nucleotides: TGTGCCAGCAGCTTAGTTGGGGCTAGCGGGAGTCTAGATGAGCAGTACTTC. Amino acid sequence: CASSLVGASGSLDEQYF.

A few counts support this clonotype. The chain links TRBV20-1 to TRBJ2-7; 8 nucleotides align to TRBD1. The V and J ends lost 0 bases and 3 bases, in that order; junction bases with no gene match: 4. This CDR3 has 14 amino acids. Germline V gene sequence: CDR1 DFQATT, CDR2 SNEGSKA (reference sequence). CDR3 sequence: CSARDPGQVYEQYF. The CDR3 DNA follows: TGCAGTGCTAGAGATCCGGGACAGGTCTACGAGCAGTACTTC.

This sequence joins TRBV5-1 and TRBJ2-3; D perhaps matches TRBD2 (5 bases). The germline V gene has CDR1 SGHRS and CDR2 YFSETQ. This CDR3 is 15 amino acids long. Trimming cost V 4 bases and J 2 bases, with 14 bases left between them. CDR3 DNA: TGCGCCAGCAGCGCGGACCCACGGGACACAGATACGCAGTATTTT. As protein: CASSADPRDTDTQYF.

This clonotype was detected only a few times. The chain links TRBV7-9 to TRBJ1-4; D ambiguous. CDR3 length: 15 residues. V lost 4 bases to trimming and J lost 7 bases, with 16 bases between them. Looked up from germline, CDR1 is SEHNR and CDR2 is FQNEAQ (reference sequence). The CDR3 DNA reads as TGTGCCAGCAGCTGCAGACCCGTAGAAGGTGAAAAACTGTTTTTT. This encodes CASSCRPVEGEKLFF.

The V call is TRBV29-1, the J call TRBJ1-1; a weak D match, TRBD1 (5 bases). Between the trimmed V and J ends, which lost 0 bases and 9 bases, there was a span of 11 bases. CDR1 and CDR2 (germline): SQVTM, ANQGSEA. The CDR3 runs 12 residues. This chain's CDR3 is CSVEDLGVQAFF. As DNA, the CDR3 is TGCAGCGTTGAAGACTTGGGGGTCCAAGCTTTCTTT.

In this sample, this clonotype turned up a few times. The rearrangement uses TRBV30 and TRBJ2-3, with D uncertain. CDR1 GTSNPN and CDR2 SVGIG come from the germline V gene (reference sequence). V was shortened by 1 base and J by 2 bases, with 7 bases between the two germline ends. The CDR3 loop spans 13 amino acids. For the CDR3, the DNA is TGTGCCTGGAGTGGCGGCAACACAGATACGCAGTATTTT. Its translation: CAWSGGNTDTQYF. The full variable domain, rest sourced from reference TRBV30 and TRBJ2-3, is SQTIHQWPATLVQPVGSPLSLECTVEGTSNPNLYWYRQAAGRGLQLLFYSVGIGQISSEVPQNLSASRPQDRQFILSSKKLLLSDSGFYLCAWSGGNTDTQYFGPGTRLTVL.

This clonotype was recorded at least ten times. The chain links TRBV6-5 to TRBJ1-2; D gene uncertain. V was clipped by 3 bases and J by 4 bases, with 9 bases between them. CDR1 is MNHEY and CDR2 is SVGAGI in the germline V gene. The CDR3 is made up of 13 amino acids. In DNA form, the CDR3 reads TGTGCCAGCAGTTATGGATTAGTCTATGGCTACACCTTC. As protein: CASSYGLVYGYTF.

This clonotype was seen many times. The chain couples TRBV11-2 to TRBJ2-1; D call uncertain. The V gene lost 1 base and the J gene lost 8 bases, with 12 bases spanning the gap. Germline V gives CDR1 SGHAT, CDR2 FQNNGV. The CDR3 length is 14 residues. The CDR3 sequence: CASSLALDGYEQFF. The CDR3 DNA sequence: TGTGCCAGCAGCTTAGCCTTGGACGGTTATGAGCAGTTCTTC. Variable domain in full (rest from reference TRBV11-2 and TRBJ2-1): EAGVAQSPRYKIIEKRQSVAFWCNPISGHATLYWYQQILGQGPKLLIQFQNNGVVDDSQLPKDRFSAERLKGVDSTLKIQPAKLEDSAVYLCASSLALDGYEQFFGPGTRLTVL.